A single sample is the source of the 10 T cell receptor beta chains below, sequenced in a study of blood T cell repertoires in COVID-19. Libraries were prepared by immunoSEQ multiplex PCR; TCRdb keeps only in-frame clonotypes and omits some of them. The sample lists roughly 320,000 clones, roughly 90% occurring once. The specimen sequenced was PBMCs or T cells enriched from blood (not recorded which). The origin of the receptors is a woman in her 30s who had been exposed to COVID-19.

The J gene is TRBJ1-5, the V gene TRBV11-2; TRBD1 agrees at 7 bases. The CDR3 is made up of 14 amino acids. Looked up from germline, CDR1 is SGHAT and CDR2 is FQNNGV. After removal of 1 base from V and 5 bases from J, the junction contained 2 bases not matched to a gene. CDR3 amino acids: CASSLAGGHQPQHF. The CDR3 DNA reads TGTGCCAGCAGCTTAGCAGGGGGGCATCAGCCCCAGCATTTT.

This clone was observed a handful of times. The chain has TRBV19 and TRBJ1-3, with unresolved D. Germline V CDR1 and CDR2: LNHDA, SQIVND (reference sequence). The CDR3 covers 11 residues. Trimming took off 6 bases at V and 4 bases at J, with 4 bases between the two ends. The CDR3 reads CASRSGNTIYF. DNA of the CDR3: TGTGCCAGTAGAAGCGGAAACACCATATATTTT.

The chain recombines TRBV20-1 with TRBJ1-4; 10 bases map to TRBD1. This CDR3 region has 14 residues. Germline loops: CDR1 DFQATT, CDR2 SNEGSKA (reference sequence). J gave up 8 bases and V 3 bases, and 6 bases lay outside the gene matches. The CDR3 coding sequence is TGCAGTGCTAGTATCGACAGGGGGCGGGAAAAACTGTTTTTT. Encoded protein: CSASIDRGREKLFF.

This clone was counted a single time. The chain links TRBV11-2 to TRBJ1-5, with D unclear. V lost 4 bases and J lost 7, with 17 bases in between. Germline CDR1 reads SGHAT; CDR2 reads FQNNGV. The CDR3 covers 15 residues. The CDR3 DNA reads TGTGCCAGCAGCTCTACGGCGGGGTCCAACCAGCCCCAGCATTTT. It specifies CASSSTAGSNQPQHF.

This chain connects TRBV5-4 to TRBJ2-7, with D perhaps matching TRBD2 (6 bases). This CDR3 has 14 residues. Trimming took off 2 bases at V and 3 bases at J, with 12 bases between the two ends. Germline values: CDR1 SGHNT, CDR2 YYREEE (reference sequence). DNA of the CDR3: TGTGCCAGCAGCTTAGAAGGGGAGGACTACGAGCAGTACTTC. Translated, it gives CASSLEGEDYEQYF.

This chain joins TRBV5-1 and TRBJ2-5; D may be TRBD2 (5 bases). Trimming removed 9 bases from V and 5 bases from J, with 17 bases in between. Germline-derived CDR1 and CDR2 are SGHRS and YFSETQ. CDR3 length equals 13 residues. CDR3 in amino acids: CATAGGPGETQYF. CDR3 nucleotide sequence: TGCGCCACCGCAGGCGGTCCGGGGGAGACCCAGTACTTC.

There are a few counts of this clone. The chain couples TRBV5-1 to TRBJ1-2; 9 nucleotides match TRBD1. The CDR3 has 15 residues. Losses at the gene ends were 0 bases for V and 8 bases for J; bases not matched to a gene: 8. In germline, CDR1 is SGHRS, CDR2 YFSETQ. CDR3 in amino acids: CASSLGRQGEIGYTF. The CDR3 bases are TGCGCCAGCAGCTTGGGACGACAGGGGGAAATCGGCTACACCTTC.

This rearrangement joins TRBV5-4 to TRBJ1-1, with 7 bases identical to TRBD1. The V and J ends lost 4 bases and 1 base, in that order; junction bases with no gene match: 1. The CDR3 spans 13 residues. Germline lookup yields CDR1 SGHNT and CDR2 YYREEE (reference sequence). Here the CDR3 DNA reads TGTGCCAGCAGCCGGGACAGGAACACTGAAGCTTTCTTT. This gives the protein CASSRDRNTEAFF.

The rearrangement joins TRBV3-1 (or the pseudogene TRBV3-2) to TRBJ1-2, with D unclear. Germline V gene data show CDR1 as LGHDT and CDR2 as YNNKEL (reference sequence). This CDR3 spans 14 amino acids. V lost 3 bases and J 2 bases, leaving 10 bases between the germline ends. CDR3 residues: CASSHRDLNYGYTF. Written as DNA, the CDR3 is TGTGCCAGCAGCCATCGGGATCTCAACTATGGCTACACCTTC.

The J gene is TRBJ1-6, the V gene TRBV5-1; possible D gene TRBD1, 6 bases. Per germline, CDR1 SGHRS and CDR2 YFSETQ. The CDR3 is made up of 17 amino acids. V was trimmed by 4 bases and J by 2 bases, leaving 16 bases between them. DNA for the CDR3: TGCGCCAGCAGCCCCGACAGGTTAGGGGCCTATAATTCACCCCTCCACTTT. This codes for CASSPDRLGAYNSPLHF.